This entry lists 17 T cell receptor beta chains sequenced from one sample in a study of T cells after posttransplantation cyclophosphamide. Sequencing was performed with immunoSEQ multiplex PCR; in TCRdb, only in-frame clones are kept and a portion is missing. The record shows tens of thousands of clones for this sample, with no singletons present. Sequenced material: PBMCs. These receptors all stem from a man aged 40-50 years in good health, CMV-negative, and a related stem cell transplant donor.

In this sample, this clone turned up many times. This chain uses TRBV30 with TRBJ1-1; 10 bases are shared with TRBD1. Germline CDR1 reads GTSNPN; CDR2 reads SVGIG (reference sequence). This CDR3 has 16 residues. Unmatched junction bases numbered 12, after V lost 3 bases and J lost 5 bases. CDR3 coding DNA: TGTGCCTGGAGAGACCCCGGGACAGGGGATGAAACTGAAGCTTTCTTT. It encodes CAWRDPGTGDETEAFF.

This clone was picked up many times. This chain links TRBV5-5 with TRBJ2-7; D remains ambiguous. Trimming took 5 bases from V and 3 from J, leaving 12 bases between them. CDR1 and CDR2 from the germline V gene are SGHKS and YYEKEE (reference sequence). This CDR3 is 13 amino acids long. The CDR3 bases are TGTGCCAGCAGGGATTCTGACAACTACGAGCAGTACTTC. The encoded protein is CASRDSDNYEQYF.

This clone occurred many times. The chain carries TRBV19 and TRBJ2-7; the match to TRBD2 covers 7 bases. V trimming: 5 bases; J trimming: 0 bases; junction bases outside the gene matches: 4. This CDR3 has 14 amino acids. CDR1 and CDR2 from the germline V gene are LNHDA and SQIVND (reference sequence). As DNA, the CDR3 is TGTGCCAGTAGTTTAGGCGGGAGCTCCTACGAGCAGTACTTC. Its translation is CASSLGGSSYEQYF.

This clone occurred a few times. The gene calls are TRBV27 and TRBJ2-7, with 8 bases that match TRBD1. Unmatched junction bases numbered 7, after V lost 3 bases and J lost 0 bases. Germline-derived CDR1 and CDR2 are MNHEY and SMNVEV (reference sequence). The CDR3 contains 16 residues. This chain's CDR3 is CASSLTGTGNSYEQYF. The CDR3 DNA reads TGTGCCAGCAGTTTGACCGGGACAGGAAACTCCTACGAGCAGTACTTC.

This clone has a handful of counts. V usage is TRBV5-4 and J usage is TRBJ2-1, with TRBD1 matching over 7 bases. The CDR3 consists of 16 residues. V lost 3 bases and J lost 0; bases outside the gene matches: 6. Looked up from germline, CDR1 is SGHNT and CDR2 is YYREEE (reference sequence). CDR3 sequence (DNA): TGTGCCAGCAGCTCGCCCGGGACAGACTCCTACAATGAGCAGTTCTTC. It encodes CASSSPGTDSYNEQFF.

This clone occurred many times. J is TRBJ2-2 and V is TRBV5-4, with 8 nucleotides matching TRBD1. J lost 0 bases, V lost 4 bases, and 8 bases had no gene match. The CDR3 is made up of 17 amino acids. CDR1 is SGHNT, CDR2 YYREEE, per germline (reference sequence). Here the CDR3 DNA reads TGTGCCAGCAGCCCAGGACAGGGAAGCCCGAACACCGGGGAGCTGTTTTTT. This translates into CASSPGQGSPNTGELFF.

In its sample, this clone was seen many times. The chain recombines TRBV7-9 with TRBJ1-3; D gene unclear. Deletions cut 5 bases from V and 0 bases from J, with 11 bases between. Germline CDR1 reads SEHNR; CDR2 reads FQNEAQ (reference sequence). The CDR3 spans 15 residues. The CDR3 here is CASSRGSLSGNTIYF. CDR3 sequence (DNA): TGTGCCAGCAGCCGCGGGAGTCTCTCTGGAAACACCATATATTTT.

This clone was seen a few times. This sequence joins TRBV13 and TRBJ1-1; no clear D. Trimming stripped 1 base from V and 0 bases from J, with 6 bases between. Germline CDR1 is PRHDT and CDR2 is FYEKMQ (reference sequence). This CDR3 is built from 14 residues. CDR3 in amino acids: CASSLDGVNTEAFF. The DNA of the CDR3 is TGTGCCAGCAGCTTAGATGGAGTGAACACTGAAGCTTTCTTT.

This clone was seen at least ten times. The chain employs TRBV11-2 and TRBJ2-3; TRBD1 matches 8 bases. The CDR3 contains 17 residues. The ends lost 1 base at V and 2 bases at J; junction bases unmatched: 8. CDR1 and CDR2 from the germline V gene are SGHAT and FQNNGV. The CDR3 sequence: CASSLGRQGIITDTQYF. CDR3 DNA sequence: TGTGCCAGCAGCTTAGGCCGACAGGGGATTATCACAGATACGCAGTATTTT.

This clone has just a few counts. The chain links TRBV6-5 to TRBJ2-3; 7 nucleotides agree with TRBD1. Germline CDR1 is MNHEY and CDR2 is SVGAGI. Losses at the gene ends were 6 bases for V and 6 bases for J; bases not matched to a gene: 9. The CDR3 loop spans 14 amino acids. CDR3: CASRETGSLDTQYF. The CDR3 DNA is TGTGCCAGCAGGGAGACAGGGTCCTTGGATACGCAGTATTTT.

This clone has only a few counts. In DNA, the CDR3 is TGTGCCAGCAGCTCCTGGGAGGAGACCCAGTACTTC. Residues: CASSSWEETQYF. V gene TRBV7-2 combines with J gene TRBJ2-5; D is perhaps TRBD2 (5 bases). Trimming cost V 4 bases and J 5 bases, with 8 bases left between them. CDR3 length equals 12 residues. Germline-derived CDR1 and CDR2 are SGHTA and FQGNSA. The full variable domain, rest sourced from reference TRBV7-2 and TRBJ2-5, is GAGVSQSPSNKVTEKGKDVELRCDPISGHTALYWYRQSLGQGLEFLIYFQGNSAPDKSGLPSDRFSAERTGGSVSTLTIQRTQQEDSAVYLCASSSWEETQYFGPGTRLLVL.

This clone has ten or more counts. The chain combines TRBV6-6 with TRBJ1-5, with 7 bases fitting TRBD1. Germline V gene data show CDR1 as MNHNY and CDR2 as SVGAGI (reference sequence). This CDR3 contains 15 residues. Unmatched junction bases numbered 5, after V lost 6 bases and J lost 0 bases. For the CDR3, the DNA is TGTGCCAGCAGCCGACAGGGTCTTAGCAATCAGCCCCAGCATTTT. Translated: CASSRQGLSNQPQHF.

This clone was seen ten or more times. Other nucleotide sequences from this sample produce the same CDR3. The CDR3: CASSQAGGKVNSPLHF. The CDR3 DNA follows: TGTGCCAGCAGTCAAGCGGGGGGCAAAGTTAATTCACCCCTCCACTTT. The chain recombines TRBV27 with TRBJ1-6; D is perhaps TRBD1 (6 bases). Looked up from germline, CDR1 is MNHEY and CDR2 is SMNVEV (reference sequence). CDR3 size: 16 residues. Trimming took 5 bases from V and 6 from J, leaving 17 bases between them.

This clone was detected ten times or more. CDR3: CASSEVREQQHF. CDR3 sequence (DNA): TGTGCCAGCAGTGAAGTCAGGGAACAGCAGCATTTT. The chain joins TRBV6-1 to TRBJ1-5; the D gene is possibly TRBD1 (5 bases). Germline CDR1 MNHNS, CDR2 SASEGT. V lost 1 base to trimming and J lost 13 bases, with 11 bases between them. This CDR3 comprises 12 residues.

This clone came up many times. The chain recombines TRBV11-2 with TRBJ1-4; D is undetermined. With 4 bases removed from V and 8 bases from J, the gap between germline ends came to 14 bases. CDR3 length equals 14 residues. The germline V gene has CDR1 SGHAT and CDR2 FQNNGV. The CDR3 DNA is TGTGCCAGCAGCTGGGGAAGCTCGGGGGAAAAACTGTTTTTT. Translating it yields CASSWGSSGEKLFF.

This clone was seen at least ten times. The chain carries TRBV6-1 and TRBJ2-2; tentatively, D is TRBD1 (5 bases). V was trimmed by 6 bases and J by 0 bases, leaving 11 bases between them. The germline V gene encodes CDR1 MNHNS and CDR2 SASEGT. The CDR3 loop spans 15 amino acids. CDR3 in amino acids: CASRLETANTGELFF. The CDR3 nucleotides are TGTGCCAGCAGGTTAGAGACAGCGAACACCGGGGAGCTGTTTTTT.

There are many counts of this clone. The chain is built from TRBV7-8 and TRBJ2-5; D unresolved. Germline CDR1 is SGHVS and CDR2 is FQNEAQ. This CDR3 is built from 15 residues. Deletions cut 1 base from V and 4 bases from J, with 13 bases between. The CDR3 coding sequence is TGTGCCAGCAGCTTAGTTCTACGGGTCGGAGAGACCCAGTACTTC. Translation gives CASSLVLRVGETQYF.